Listed here is a single TCR beta chain. This specimen comes from a study of cytomegalovirus exposure and HLA in healthy donors. Primers: 60 Vbeta forward and 13 Jbeta reverse. Method: immunoSEQ multiplex PCR; TCRdb's copy keeps in-frame clones and lacks some. The sample has under 200,000 clones; roughly 80% are singletons. This CDR3 contains 15 residues. Germline CDR1 is SGHNT and CDR2 is YYREEE (reference sequence). Unmatched junction bases numbered 2, after V lost 3 bases and J lost 1 base. The chain employs TRBV5-4 and TRBJ1-1, with 11 bases lining up with TRBD1. The sample taken for sequencing was PBMCs. This TCR derives from a male donor in good health and CMV-seropositive. CDR3 region: CASSSGTGGNTEAFF. The CDR3 DNA reads as TGTGCCAGCAGCTCCGGGACAGGGGGGAACACTGAAGCTTTCTTT. Full variable domain (rest looked up from reference TRBV5-4 and TRBJ1-1): ETGVTQSPTHLIKTRGQQVTLRCSSQSGHNTVSWYQQALGQGPQFIFQYYREEENGRGNFPPRFSGLQFPNYSSELNVNALELDDSALYLCASSSGTGGNTEAFFGQGTRLTVV.